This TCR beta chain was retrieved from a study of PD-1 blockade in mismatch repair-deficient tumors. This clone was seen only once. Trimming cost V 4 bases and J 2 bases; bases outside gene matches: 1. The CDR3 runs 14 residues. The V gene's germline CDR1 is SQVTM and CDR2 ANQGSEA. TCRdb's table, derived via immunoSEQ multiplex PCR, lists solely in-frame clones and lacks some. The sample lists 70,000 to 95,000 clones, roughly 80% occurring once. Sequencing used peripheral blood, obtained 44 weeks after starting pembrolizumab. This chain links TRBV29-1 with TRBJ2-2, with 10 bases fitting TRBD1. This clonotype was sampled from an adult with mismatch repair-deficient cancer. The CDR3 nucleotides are TGCAGCGTTGGGGACAGGGGAAACACCGGGGAGCTGTTTTTT. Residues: CSVGDRGNTGELFF.